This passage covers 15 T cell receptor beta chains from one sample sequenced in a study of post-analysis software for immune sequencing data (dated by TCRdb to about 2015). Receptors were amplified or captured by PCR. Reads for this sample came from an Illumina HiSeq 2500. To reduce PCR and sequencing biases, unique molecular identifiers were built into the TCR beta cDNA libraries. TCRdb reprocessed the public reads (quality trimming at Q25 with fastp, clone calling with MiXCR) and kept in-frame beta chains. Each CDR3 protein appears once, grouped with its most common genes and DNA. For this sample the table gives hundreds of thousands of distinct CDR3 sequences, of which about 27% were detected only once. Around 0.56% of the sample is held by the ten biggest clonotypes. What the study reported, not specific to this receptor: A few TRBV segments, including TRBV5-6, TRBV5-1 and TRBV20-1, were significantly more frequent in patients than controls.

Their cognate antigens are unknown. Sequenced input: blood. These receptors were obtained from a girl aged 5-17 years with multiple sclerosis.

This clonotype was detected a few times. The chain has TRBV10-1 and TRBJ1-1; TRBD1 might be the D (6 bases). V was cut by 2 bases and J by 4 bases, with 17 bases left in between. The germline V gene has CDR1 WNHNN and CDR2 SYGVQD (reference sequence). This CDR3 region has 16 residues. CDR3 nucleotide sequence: TGCGCCAGCAGTGAGACAGGGTTCGGATTCGGCACTGAAGCTTTCTTT. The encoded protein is CASSETGFGFGTEAFF.

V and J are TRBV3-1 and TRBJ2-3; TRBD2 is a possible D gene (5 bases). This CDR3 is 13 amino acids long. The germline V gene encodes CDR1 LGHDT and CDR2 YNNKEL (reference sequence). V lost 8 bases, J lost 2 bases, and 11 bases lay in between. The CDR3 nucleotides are TGTGCCAGCCGCGGGCTTTACACAGATACGCAGTATTTT. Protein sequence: CASRGLYTDTQYF.

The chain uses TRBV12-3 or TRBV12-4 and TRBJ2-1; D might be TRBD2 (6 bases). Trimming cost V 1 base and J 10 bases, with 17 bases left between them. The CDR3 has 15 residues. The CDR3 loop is CASSLGGKDRGEQFF. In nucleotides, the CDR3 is TGTGCCAGCAGTTTAGGCGGGAAGGACCGGGGGGAGCAGTTCTTC.

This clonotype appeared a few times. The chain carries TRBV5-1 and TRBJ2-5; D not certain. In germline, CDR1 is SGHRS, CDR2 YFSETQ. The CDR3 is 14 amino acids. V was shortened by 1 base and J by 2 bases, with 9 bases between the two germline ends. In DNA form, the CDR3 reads TGCGCCAGCAGCTTGTATTTACAGCAAGAGACCCAGTACTTC. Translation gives CASSLYLQQETQYF.

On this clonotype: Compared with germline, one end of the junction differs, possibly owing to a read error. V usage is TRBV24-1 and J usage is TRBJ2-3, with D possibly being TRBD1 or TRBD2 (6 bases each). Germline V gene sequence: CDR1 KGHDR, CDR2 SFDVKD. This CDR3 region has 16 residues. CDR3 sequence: CATSDPRGASTDTQYF. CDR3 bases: TGTGCCACCAGTGATCCGAGGGGGGCTAGCACGGATACGCAGTATTTT.

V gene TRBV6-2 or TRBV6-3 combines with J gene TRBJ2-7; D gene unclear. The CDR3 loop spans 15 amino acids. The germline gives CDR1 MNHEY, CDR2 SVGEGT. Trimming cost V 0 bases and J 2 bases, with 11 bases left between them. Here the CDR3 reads CASSYSRESTYEQYF. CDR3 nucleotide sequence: TGTGCCAGCAGTTACTCGCGTGAGTCCACCTACGAGCAGTACTTC.

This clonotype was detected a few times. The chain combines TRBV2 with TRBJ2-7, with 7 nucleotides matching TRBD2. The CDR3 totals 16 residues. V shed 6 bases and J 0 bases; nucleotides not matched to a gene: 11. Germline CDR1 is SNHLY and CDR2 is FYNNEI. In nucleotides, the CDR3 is TGTGCCAGCAGCCCGCCGGGGGGTAGGTCCTCCTACGAGCAGTACTTC. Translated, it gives CASSPPGGRSSYEQYF.

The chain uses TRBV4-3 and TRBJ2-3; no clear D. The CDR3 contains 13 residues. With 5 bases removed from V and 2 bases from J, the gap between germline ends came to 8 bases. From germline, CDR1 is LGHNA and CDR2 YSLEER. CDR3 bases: TGCGCCAGCAGCGAACGGACCACAGATACGCAGTATTTT. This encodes CASSERTTDTQYF.

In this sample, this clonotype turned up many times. The DNA of the CDR3 is TGCAGTCTGGTTGATAGCGGGAGCGCGGTCGATGAGCAGTTCTTC. The encoded protein is CSLVDSGSAVDEQFF. The rearrangement uses TRBV29-1 and TRBJ2-1; 9 bases line up with TRBD2. This CDR3 is 15 amino acids long. Looked up from germline, CDR1 is SQVTM and CDR2 is ANQGSEA.

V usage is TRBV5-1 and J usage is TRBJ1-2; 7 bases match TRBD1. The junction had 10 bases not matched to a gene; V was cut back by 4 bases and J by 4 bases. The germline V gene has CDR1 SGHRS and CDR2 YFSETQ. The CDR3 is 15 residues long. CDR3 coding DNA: TGCGCCAGCAGCCCGACGGGACAGCGAATCTATGGCTACACCTTC. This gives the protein CASSPTGQRIYGYTF.

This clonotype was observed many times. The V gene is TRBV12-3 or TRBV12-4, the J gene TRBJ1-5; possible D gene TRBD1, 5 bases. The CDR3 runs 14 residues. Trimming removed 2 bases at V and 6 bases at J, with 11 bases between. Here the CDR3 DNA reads TGTGCCAGCAGTTTAAGGGGCGGAGGTCAGCCCCAGCATTTT. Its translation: CASSLRGGGQPQHF.

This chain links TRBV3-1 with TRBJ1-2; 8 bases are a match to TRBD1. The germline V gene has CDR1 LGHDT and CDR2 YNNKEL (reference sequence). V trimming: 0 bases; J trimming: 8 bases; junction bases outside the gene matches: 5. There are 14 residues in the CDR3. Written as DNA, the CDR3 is TGTGCCAGCAGCCAAGATCCAGGGGGCAGAGGCTACACCTTC. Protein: CASSQDPGGRGYTF.

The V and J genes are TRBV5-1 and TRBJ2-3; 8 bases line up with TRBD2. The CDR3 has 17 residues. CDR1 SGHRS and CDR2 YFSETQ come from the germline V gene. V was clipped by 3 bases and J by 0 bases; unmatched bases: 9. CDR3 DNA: TGCGCCAGCAGCTATGGACTAGCTGCCACTAGCACAGATACGCAGTATTTT. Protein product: CASSYGLAATSTDTQYF.

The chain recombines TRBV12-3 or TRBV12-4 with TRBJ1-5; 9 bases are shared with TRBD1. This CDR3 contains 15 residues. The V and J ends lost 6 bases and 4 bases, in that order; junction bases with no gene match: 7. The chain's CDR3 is CASRTGTGLNQPQHF. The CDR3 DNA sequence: TGTGCCAGCAGAACCGGGACAGGGCTGAATCAGCCCCAGCATTTT.

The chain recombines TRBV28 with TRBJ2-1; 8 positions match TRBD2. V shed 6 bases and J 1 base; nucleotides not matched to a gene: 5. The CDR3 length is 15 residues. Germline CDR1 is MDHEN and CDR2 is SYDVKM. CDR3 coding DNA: TGTGCCAGCAGCCAACCTAGCGGGTCCTACAATGAGCAGTTCTTC. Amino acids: CASSQPSGSYNEQFF.